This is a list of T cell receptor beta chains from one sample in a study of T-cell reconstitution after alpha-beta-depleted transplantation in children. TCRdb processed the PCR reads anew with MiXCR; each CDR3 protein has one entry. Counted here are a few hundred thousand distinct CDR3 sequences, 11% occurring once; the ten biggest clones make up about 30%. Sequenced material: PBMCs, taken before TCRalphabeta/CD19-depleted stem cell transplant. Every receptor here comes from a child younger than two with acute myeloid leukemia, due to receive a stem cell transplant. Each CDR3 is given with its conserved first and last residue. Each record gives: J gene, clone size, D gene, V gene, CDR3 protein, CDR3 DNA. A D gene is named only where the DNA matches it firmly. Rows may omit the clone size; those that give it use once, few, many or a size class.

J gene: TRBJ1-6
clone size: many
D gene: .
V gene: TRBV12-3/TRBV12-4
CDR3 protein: CASSAPGQNSPLHF
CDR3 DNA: TGTGCCAGCAGTGCCCCAGGGCAAAATTCACCCCTCCACTTT

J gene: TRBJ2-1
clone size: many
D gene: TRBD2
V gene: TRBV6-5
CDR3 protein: CASSVAGTSGGFETYNEQFF
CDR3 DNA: TGTGCCAGCAGCGTCGCCGGGACTAGCGGGGGTTTTGAGACCTACAATGAGCAGTTCTTC

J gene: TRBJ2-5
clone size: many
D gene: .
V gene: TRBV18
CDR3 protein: CASSPAYGETQYF
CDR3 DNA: TGTGCCAGCTCACCAGCCTACGGGGAGACCCAGTACTTC

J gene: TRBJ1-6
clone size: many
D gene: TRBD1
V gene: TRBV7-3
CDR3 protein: CASSYGTGNNSPLHF
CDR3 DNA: TGTGCCAGCAGCTACGGGACAGGGAATAATTCACCCCTCCACTTT

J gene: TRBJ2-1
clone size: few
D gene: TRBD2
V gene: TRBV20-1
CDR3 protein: CSAERGGFGNEQFF
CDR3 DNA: TGCAGTGCTGAGCGGGGGGGCTTCGGCAATGAGCAGTTCTTC

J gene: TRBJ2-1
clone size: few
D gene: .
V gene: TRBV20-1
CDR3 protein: CSARNPDWSRGYNEQFF
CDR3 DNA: TGCAGTGCTAGAAATCCCGACTGGAGTAGGGGTTACAATGAGCAGTTCTTC

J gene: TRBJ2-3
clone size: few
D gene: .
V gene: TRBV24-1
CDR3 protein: CATSEWDTQYF
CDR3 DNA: TGTGCCACCAGTGAATGGGATACGCAGTATTTT

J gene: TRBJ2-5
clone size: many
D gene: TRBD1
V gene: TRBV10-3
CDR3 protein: CAISERPGQGLETQYF
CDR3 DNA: TGTGCCATCAGTGAGAGACCGGGACAGGGGTTAGAGACCCAGTACTTC

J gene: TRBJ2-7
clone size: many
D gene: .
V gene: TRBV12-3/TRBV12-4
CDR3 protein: CASSSQDGSYEQYF
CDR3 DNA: TGTGCCAGCAGTTCGCAAGACGGATCCTACGAGCAGTACTTC

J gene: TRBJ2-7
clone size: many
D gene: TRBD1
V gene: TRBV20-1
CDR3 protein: CSARWQGAFEQYF
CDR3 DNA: TGCAGTGCTAGATGGCAGGGGGCGTTCGAGCAGTACTTC

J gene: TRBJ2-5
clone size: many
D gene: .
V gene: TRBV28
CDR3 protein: CASSSPQGQETQYF
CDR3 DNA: TGTGCCAGCAGTTCCCCCCAGGGCCAAGAGACCCAGTACTTC

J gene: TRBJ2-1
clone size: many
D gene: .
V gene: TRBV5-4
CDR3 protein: CASSQTASDNEQFF
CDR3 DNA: TGTGCCAGCAGCCAAACAGCATCGGACAATGAGCAGTTCTTC

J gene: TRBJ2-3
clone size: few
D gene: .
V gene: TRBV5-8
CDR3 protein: CASSAGPPPDTQYF
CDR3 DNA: TGTGCCAGCAGCGCGGGCCCTCCCCCAGATACGCAGTATTTT

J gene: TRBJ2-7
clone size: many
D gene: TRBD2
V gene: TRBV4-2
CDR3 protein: CASSQFSVAGDEQYF
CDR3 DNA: TGTGCCAGCAGCCAATTCTCGGTAGCGGGAGACGAGCAGTACTTC

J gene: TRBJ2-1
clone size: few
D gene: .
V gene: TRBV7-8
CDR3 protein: CASRGSEQNEQFF
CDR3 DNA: TGTGCCAGCAGGGGTAGCGAGCAAAATGAGCAGTTCTTC

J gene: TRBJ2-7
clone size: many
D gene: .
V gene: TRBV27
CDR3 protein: CASSQQEGHTYEQYF
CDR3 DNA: TGTGCCAGCAGTCAGCAGGAGGGGCACACCTACGAGCAGTACTTC

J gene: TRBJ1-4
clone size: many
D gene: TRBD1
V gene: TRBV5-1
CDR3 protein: CASTPGTGGAEKLFF
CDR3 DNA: TGCGCCAGCACCCCGGGGACAGGTGGCGCTGAAAAACTGTTTTTT

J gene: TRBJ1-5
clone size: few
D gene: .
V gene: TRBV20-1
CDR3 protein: CSARARGRISNQPQHF
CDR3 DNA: TGCAGTGCTAGAGCGCGCGGACGGATAAGCAATCAGCCCCAGCATTTT

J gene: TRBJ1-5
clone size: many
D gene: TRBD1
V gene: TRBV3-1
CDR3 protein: CASSYGQGRQPQHF
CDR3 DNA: TGTGCCAGCAGCTACGGACAGGGGAGGCAGCCCCAGCATTTT

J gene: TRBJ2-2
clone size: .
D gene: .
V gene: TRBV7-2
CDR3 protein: CASSLVGGSGELFF
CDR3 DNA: TGTGCCAGCAGCTTAGTGGGTGGTTCCGGGGAGCTGTTTTTT

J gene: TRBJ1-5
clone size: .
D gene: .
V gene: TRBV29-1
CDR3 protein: CSVGISNQPQHF
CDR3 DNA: TGCAGCGTAGGGATTAGCAATCAGCCCCAGCATTTT

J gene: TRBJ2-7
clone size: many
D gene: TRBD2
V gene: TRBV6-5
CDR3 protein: CASSYGASGSHEQYF
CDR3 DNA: TGTGCCAGCAGTTACGGGGCTAGCGGGAGCCACGAGCAGTACTTC

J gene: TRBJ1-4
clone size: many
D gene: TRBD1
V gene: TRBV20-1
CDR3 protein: CSARTGYEKLFF
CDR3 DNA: TGCAGTGCTCGGACAGGGTATGAAAAACTGTTTTTT

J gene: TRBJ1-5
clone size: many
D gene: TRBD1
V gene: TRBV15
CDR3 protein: CATSRGYRGYSNQPQHF
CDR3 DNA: TGTGCCACCAGCAGGGGTTACAGGGGTTATAGCAATCAGCCCCAGCATTTT

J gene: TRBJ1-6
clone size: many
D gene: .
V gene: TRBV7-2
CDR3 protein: CASRTGASPLHF
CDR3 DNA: TGTGCCAGTCGAACCGGGGCCTCACCCCTCCACTTT

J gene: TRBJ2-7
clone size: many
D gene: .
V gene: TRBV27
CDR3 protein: CASSLRGSHYYEQYF
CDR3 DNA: TGTGCCAGCAGTTTACGGGGGTCACACTACTACGAGCAGTACTTC

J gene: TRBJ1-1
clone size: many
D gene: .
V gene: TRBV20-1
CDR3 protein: CSARGLRKNQAFF
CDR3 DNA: TGCAGTGCTAGAGGGTTGAGAAAAAACCAAGCTTTCTTT

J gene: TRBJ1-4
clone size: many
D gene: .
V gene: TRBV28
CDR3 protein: CASSFPGAGATNEKLFF
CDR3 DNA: TGTGCCAGCAGTTTTCCCGGGGCAGGTGCAACTAATGAAAAACTGTTTTTT

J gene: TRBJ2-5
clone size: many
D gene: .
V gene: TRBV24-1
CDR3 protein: CATSLGETQYF
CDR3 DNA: TGTGCCACCAGCCTAGGGGAGACCCAGTACTTC

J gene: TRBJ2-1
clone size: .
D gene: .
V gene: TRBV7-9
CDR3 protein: CASSEQNPYNEQFF
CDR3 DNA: TGTGCCAGCAGCGAACAAAACCCTTACAATGAGCAGTTCTTC

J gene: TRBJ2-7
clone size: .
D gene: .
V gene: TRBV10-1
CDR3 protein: CASSESSGRADEQYF
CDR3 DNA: TGCGCCAGCAGTGAGTCTAGTGGGCGCGCCGACGAGCAGTACTTC

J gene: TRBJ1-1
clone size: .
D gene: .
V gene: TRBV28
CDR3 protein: CASSHPDTEAFF
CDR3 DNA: TGTGCCAGCAGTCATCCTGACACTGAAGCTTTCTTT

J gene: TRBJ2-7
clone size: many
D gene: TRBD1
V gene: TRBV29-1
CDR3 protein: CSVGQGNSYEQYF
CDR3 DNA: TGCAGCGTTGGACAGGGGAATTCCTACGAGCAGTACTTC

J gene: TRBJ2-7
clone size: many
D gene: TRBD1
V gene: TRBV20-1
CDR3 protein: CSAIHGTGGHEQYF
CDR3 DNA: TGCAGTGCTATCCACGGGACAGGGGGCCACGAGCAGTACTTC

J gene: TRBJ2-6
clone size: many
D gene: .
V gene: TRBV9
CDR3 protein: CASSGGEAGANVLTF
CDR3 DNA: TGTGCCAGCAGCGGAGGGGAAGCTGGGGCCAACGTCCTGACTTTC

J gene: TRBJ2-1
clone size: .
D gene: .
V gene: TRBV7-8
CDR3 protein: CASSPTDGSSYNEQFF
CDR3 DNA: TGTGCCAGCAGCCCAACAGACGGGAGCTCCTACAATGAGCAGTTCTTC

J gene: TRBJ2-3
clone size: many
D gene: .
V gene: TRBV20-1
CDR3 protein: CSARDHTDTQYF
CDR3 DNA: TGCAGTGCTAGAGACCACACAGATACGCAGTATTTT

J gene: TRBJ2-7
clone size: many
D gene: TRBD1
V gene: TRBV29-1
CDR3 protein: CSVVRQGIAYF
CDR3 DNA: TGCAGCGTTGTCCGACAGGGGATTGCGTACTTC

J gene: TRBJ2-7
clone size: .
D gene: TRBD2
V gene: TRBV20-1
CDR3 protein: CSVPTSGYYEQYF
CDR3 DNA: TGCAGTGTTCCGACTAGCGGGTACTACGAGCAGTACTTC

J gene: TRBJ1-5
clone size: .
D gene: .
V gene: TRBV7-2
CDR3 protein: CASSLIFGGGSNQPQHF
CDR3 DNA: TGTGCCAGCAGCCTAATTTTTGGGGGAGGGAGCAATCAGCCCCAGCATTTT

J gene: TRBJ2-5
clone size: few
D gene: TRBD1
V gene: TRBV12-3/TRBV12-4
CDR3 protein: CASSPPGTGLKETQYF
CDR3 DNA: TGTGCCAGCAGTCCGCCCGGGACAGGATTGAAAGAGACCCAGTACTTC

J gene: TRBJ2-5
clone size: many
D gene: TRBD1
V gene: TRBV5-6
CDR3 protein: CASSGGQGPSETQYF
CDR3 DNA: TGTGCCAGCAGCGGTGGACAGGGCCCCAGTGAGACCCAGTACTTC

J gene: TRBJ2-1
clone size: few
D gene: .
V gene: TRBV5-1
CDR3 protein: CASSLDRVPNEQFF
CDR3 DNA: TGCGCCAGCAGCTTGGACAGGGTCCCCAATGAGCAGTTCTTC

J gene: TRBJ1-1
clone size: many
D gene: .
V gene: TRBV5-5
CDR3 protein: CASSSTPRDEAFF
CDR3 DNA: TGTGCCAGCAGCTCCACACCTCGGGATGAAGCTTTCTTT

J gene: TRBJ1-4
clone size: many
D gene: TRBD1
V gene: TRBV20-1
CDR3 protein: CSARDPGQGDQKLFF
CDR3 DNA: TGCAGTGCTAGGGATCCGGGACAGGGGGACCAAAAACTGTTTTTT

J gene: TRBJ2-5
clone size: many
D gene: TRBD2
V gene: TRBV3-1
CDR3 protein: CASIPGLAGIQTQYF
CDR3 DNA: TGTGCCAGCATCCCCGGGCTAGCGGGGATTCAGACCCAGTACTTC

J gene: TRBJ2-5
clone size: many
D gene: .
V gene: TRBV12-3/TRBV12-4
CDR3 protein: CAASPGSRETQYF
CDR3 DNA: TGTGCCGCGTCCCCGGGGAGCCGGGAGACCCAGTACTTC

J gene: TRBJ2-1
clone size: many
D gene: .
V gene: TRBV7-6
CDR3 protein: CASSLAQPDNEQFF
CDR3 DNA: TGTGCCAGCAGCTTAGCGCAACCAGACAATGAGCAGTTCTTC

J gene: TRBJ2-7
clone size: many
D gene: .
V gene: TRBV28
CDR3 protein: CASSLNPSDSIYEQYF
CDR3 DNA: TGTGCCAGCAGTTTGAACCCAAGCGACAGTATCTACGAGCAGTACTTC

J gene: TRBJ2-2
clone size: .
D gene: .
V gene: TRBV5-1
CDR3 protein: CASRALANTGELFF
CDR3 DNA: TGCGCCAGCAGGGCGCTCGCGAACACCGGGGAGCTGTTTTTT

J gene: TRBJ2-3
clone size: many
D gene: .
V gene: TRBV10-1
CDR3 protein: CASSDGRSTDTQYF
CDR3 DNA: TGCGCCAGCAGTGACGGGCGGAGCACAGATACGCAGTATTTT

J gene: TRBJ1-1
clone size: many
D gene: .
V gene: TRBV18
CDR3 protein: CASSPDQTVNTEAFF
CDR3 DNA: TGTGCCAGCTCACCGGACCAGACAGTGAACACTGAAGCTTTCTTT

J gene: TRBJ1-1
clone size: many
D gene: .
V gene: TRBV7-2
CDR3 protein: CASSFYRLDTEAFF
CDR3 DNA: TGTGCCAGCAGCTTCTACAGGTTAGACACTGAAGCTTTCTTT

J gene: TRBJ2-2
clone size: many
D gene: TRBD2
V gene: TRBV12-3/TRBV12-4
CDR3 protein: CASSLALAGGSLGTGELFF
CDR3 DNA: TGTGCCAGCAGTTTGGCGCTAGCGGGAGGGTCTTTGGGGACCGGGGAGCTGTTTTTT

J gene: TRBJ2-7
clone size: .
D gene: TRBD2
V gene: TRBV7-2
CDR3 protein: CASSLAGGGEQYF
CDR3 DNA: TGTGCCAGCAGCTTGGCCGGGGGGGGGGAGCAGTACTTC

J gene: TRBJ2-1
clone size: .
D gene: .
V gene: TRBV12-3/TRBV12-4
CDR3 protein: CASSSTVAYNEQFF
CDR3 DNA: TGTGCCAGCAGTTCGACAGTTGCCTACAATGAGCAGTTCTTC

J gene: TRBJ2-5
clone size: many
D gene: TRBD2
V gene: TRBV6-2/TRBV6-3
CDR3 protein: CASSYRREHGTQYF
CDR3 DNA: TGTGCCAGCAGTTACCGGCGGGAGCACGGGACCCAGTACTTC